This TCR beta chain was identified during a study of neurological immune-mediated disorders. General study points: TCR clonal expansion peaked in HTLV-1-associated myelopathy patients and was lowest in multiple sclerosis patients.

TCRdb re-analysed the 5' RACE reads in MiXCR, keeping a single row per CDR3 protein. The sample includes approximately 82,000 distinct CDR3 sequences, around 14% of them seen just once. In the case of this clonotype: Its antigen is unidentified. It may be a read error: a sequence one base away is much more abundant.

The CDR3 consists of 15 residues. V shed 5 bases, J shed 9 bases, and the junction held 10 bases outside the gene matches. Healthy control samples came from blood bank volunteers in Maryland, USA. The starting material, 2 million PBMCs stored at -80 C, gave rise to the unsorted libraries. This receptor was identified in a woman aged 45-65 years in good health. The chain joins TRBV12-3 or TRBV12-4 to TRBJ1-6; 7 positions agree with TRBD1. Material: PBMCs. The CDR3 here is CASSPGGVLGSPLHF. CDR3 bases: TGTGCCAGCAGTCCAGGGGGGGTCCTAGGTTCACCCCTCCACTTT.